This entry lists 30 T cell receptor beta chains sequenced from one sample in a study of cytomegalovirus exposure and HLA in healthy donors (dated by TCRdb to the late 2010s). Library preparation used the immunoSEQ multiplex PCR assay. A mixture of 60 forward primers for TCR Vbeta segments and 13 reverse primers for TCR Jbeta segments was used in the multiplex PCR. Here the immuneACCESS table is served through TCRdb, limited to in-frame sequences with V and J called. Missing clones are a known gap in these copies; in checked studies unresolved V genes cover under half, and the rest lacks a known reason. This sample lists about 92,000 clones; 84% were detected once. The top ten clonotypes cover over 5% of the sample. The sequenced sample was PBMCs. All receptors come from a woman under 30 in good health and CMV-seropositive.

This clone was counted between two and nine times. The chain uses TRBV11-2 and TRBJ2-7, with D maybe TRBD1 (5 bases). This CDR3 contains 14 residues. The germline V gene encodes CDR1 SGHAT and CDR2 FQNNGV. V was trimmed by 0 bases and J by 5 bases, leaving 11 bases between them. CDR3 residues: CASSLEVGPHEQYF. The CDR3 DNA reads as TGTGCCAGCAGCTTAGAGGTGGGGCCCCACGAGCAGTACTTC.

The chain links TRBV6-5 to TRBJ2-7; 10 positions agree with TRBD2. Unmatched junction bases numbered 1, after V lost 0 bases and J lost 2 bases. The CDR3 loop spans 15 amino acids. The germline CDR1 and CDR2 sequences are MNHEY and SVGAGI. The CDR3 is CASSYSLAGAYEQYF. The CDR3 DNA is TGTGCCAGCAGTTACTCTCTAGCGGGAGCCTACGAGCAGTACTTC.

J is TRBJ2-1 and V is TRBV30; 15 bases align to TRBD2. Per the germline V gene, CDR1 is GTSNPN and CDR2 is SVGIG (reference sequence). Trimming at V came to 3 bases and at J to 6 bases, leaving 9 bases not matched to a gene. The CDR3 sequence is 17 residues long. CDR3 nucleotides: TGTGCCTGGAGCCACGGGACTAGCGGGAGGAAAGGCAATGAGCAGTTCTTC. Amino acid sequence: CAWSHGTSGRKGNEQFF.

This chain connects TRBV9 to TRBJ2-5, with a tentative D call TRBD2 (6 bases). Germline V gives CDR1 SGDLS, CDR2 YYNGEE. The CDR3 covers 13 residues. Trimming took off 2 bases at V and 3 bases at J, with 8 bases between the two ends. The CDR3 loop reads CASSVGLEETQYF. CDR3 bases: TGTGCCAGCAGCGTGGGACTGGAAGAGACCCAGTACTTC.

Turning to this clone: One junction end disagrees with the germline gene, perhaps due to a read error. V gene TRBV4-1 combines with J gene TRBJ1-4, with D maybe TRBD1 (5 bases). In germline, CDR1 is MGHRA, CDR2 YSYEKL. This CDR3 contains 16 residues. CDR3 nucleotide sequence: TGCGCCAGCAGCCAATCTTCTCGGGGGTTTAATGAAAAACTGCTTTTT. It codes for CASSQSSRGFNEKLLF.

The V call is TRBV6-1, the J call TRBJ1-2; tentative D call: TRBD1 (6 bases). The CDR3 has 14 amino acids. Germline V gives CDR1 MNHNS, CDR2 SASEGT. Trimming took off 1 base at V and 2 bases at J, with 8 bases between the two ends. CDR3 protein: CASSEGQGNYGYTF. The CDR3 bases are TGTGCCAGCAGTGAAGGTCAGGGGAACTATGGCTACACCTTC.

CDR3 in amino acids: CASTQQGGPTEAFF. CDR3 nucleotide sequence: TGTGCCAGCACCCAACAGGGGGGACCCACTGAAGCTTTCTTT. This chain joins TRBV9 and TRBJ1-1, with TRBD1 matching over 8 bases. Trimming took 6 bases from V and 4 from J; bases not matched to a gene: 8. The CDR3 is 14 amino acids. Germline CDR1 SGDLS, CDR2 YYNGEE.

The chain employs TRBV4-1 and TRBJ1-1; D possibly corresponds to TRBD1 (5 bases). The CDR3 loop spans 13 amino acids. Trimming stripped 4 bases from V and 4 bases from J, with 10 bases between. CDR1 is MGHRA and CDR2 is YSYEKL in the germline V gene. The CDR3: CASSLGGGTEAFF. The CDR3 nucleotides read TGCGCCAGCAGCCTCGGGGGGGGCACTGAAGCTTTCTTT.

The chain joins TRBV9 to TRBJ2-1, with 8 bases matching TRBD2. J gave up 3 bases and V 0 bases, and 2 bases lay outside the gene matches. This CDR3 region has 15 residues. Per germline, CDR1 SGDLS and CDR2 YYNGEE. As DNA, the CDR3 is TGTGCCAGCAGCGTAGTTAGCGGGGACTACAATGAGCAGTTCTTC. This sequence encodes CASSVVSGDYNEQFF.

V is TRBV27 and J is TRBJ1-5; D not resolved. Trimming took off 4 bases at V and 0 bases at J, with 7 bases between the two ends. This CDR3 contains 14 residues. Per the germline V gene, CDR1 is MNHEY and CDR2 is SMNVEV (reference sequence). CDR3 amino acids: CASSSRISNQPQHF. DNA for the CDR3: TGTGCCAGCAGTTCTAGGATTAGCAATCAGCCCCAGCATTTT.

The chain combines TRBV25-1 with TRBJ2-1; TRBD2 matches at 13 bases. CDR3 size: 17 residues. Germline-derived CDR1 and CDR2 are MGHDK and SYGVNS. V was clipped by 3 bases and J by 10 bases; unmatched bases: 12. Here the CDR3 DNA reads TGTGCCAGCAGTGATGAAGGGACTAGCGGGAAGTTCAAAGAGCAGTTCTTC. Amino acids: CASSDEGTSGKFKEQFF.

J is TRBJ2-1 and V is TRBV5-6; a weak D match, TRBD2 (6 bases). Trimming removed 2 bases from V and 7 bases from J, with 10 bases in between. Germline V CDR1 and CDR2: SGHDT, YYEEEE. This CDR3 region has 13 residues. CDR3 nucleotides: TGTGCCAGCAGCTTCGGGAGTTGGAATGAGCAGTTCTTC. Translating it yields CASSFGSWNEQFF.

This chain links TRBV5-4 with TRBJ2-4; 7 bases fit TRBD2. Trimming took 4 bases from V and 0 from J; bases not matched to a gene: 7. The CDR3 runs 16 residues. The V gene's germline CDR1 is SGHNT and CDR2 YYREEE (reference sequence). CDR3 sequence: CASSGGGTIAKNIQYF. The CDR3 region has the DNA TGTGCCAGCAGCGGCGGGGGTACTATAGCCAAAAACATTCAGTACTTC.

The rearrangement links TRBV6-6 to TRBJ2-3, with TRBD1 matching 7 bases. J lost 1 base, V lost 5 bases, and 6 bases had no gene match. The CDR3 totals 15 residues. The germline CDR1 and CDR2 sequences are MNHNY and SVGAGI (reference sequence). The CDR3 loop is CASSPRDRGTDTQYF. The DNA of the CDR3 is TGTGCCAGCAGTCCCCGAGACAGGGGCACAGATACGCAGTATTTT.

The V gene is TRBV7-2, the J gene TRBJ2-1, with 11 bases fitting TRBD2. The CDR3 totals 15 residues. CDR1 is SGHTA, CDR2 FQGNSA, per germline. J gave up 9 bases and V 5 bases, and 9 bases lay outside the gene matches. CDR3 in DNA: TGTGCCAGCAGCCCGGATAGCGGGAGGGCTCCTGAGCAGTTCTTC. Translated, it gives CASSPDSGRAPEQFF. Full variable domain (rest looked up from reference TRBV7-2 and TRBJ2-1): GAGVSQSPSNKVTEKGKDVELRCDPISGHTALYWYRQSLGQGLEFLIYFQGNSAPDKSGLPSDRFSAERTGGSVSTLTIQRTQQEDSAVYLCASSPDSGRAPEQFFGPGTRLTVL.

The chain couples TRBV9 to TRBJ1-4; TRBD1 agrees at 11 bases. CDR3 length: 19 residues. Germline V CDR1 and CDR2: SGDLS, YYNGEE. The ends lost 0 bases at V and 8 bases at J; junction bases unmatched: 15. The DNA of the CDR3 is TGTGCCAGCAGCGTAGGCGGTGGTGGGACAGGGGGTTTTTTCGAAAAACTGTTTTTT. It translates to CASSVGGGGTGGFFEKLFF.

J is TRBJ1-1 and V is TRBV5-8; D might be TRBD1 (5 bases). The CDR3 has 11 residues. Germline V gene sequence: CDR1 SGHTS, CDR2 YDEGEE. CDR3 sequence: CPGGWDTEAFF. Here the CDR3 DNA reads TGTCCGGGGGGGTGGGACACTGAAGCTTTCTTT.

The rearrangement uses TRBV5-6 and TRBJ2-1, with TRBD2 as a possible D gene (6 bases). Germline V gene sequence: CDR1 SGHDT, CDR2 YYEEEE. Deletions cut 0 bases from V and 0 bases from J, with 10 bases between. The CDR3 is 16 amino acids. This CDR3 reads CASSLGSGDSYNEQFF. The CDR3 bases are TGTGCCAGCAGCTTGGGTAGCGGAGACTCCTACAATGAGCAGTTCTTC.

The chain is built from TRBV28 and TRBJ2-1; weak D call: TRBD2 (7 bases). The germline gives CDR1 MDHEN, CDR2 SYDVKM. Trimming removed 6 bases from V and 8 bases from J, with 11 bases in between. The CDR3 extends over 12 amino acids. The CDR3 sequence is CASSQGRDEQFF. DNA of the CDR3: TGTGCCAGCAGCCAGGGGAGGGATGAGCAGTTCTTC.

V usage is TRBV19 and J usage is TRBJ2-2, with 7 bases fitting TRBD1. The V gene's germline CDR1 is LNHDA and CDR2 SQIVND (reference sequence). The V gene end was trimmed by 8 bases and the J gene end by 4 bases; junction bases not matched to a gene: 10. The CDR3 spans 15 residues. CDR3 sequence: CASQNRGAVTGELFF. The CDR3 region has the DNA TGTGCCAGTCAAAACAGGGGCGCCGTCACCGGGGAGCTGTTTTTT.

This clone showed up just once. The chain has TRBV7-9 and TRBJ1-6; D perhaps matches TRBD1 (5 bases). The germline V gene has CDR1 SEHNR and CDR2 FQNEAQ (reference sequence). This CDR3 has 16 residues. Trimming took off 2 bases at V and 9 bases at J, with 17 bases between the two ends. The CDR3 DNA is TGTGCCAGCAGCTTAATACAGGACAAGAATACTTCACCCCTCCACTTT. Translating it yields CASSLIQDKNTSPLHF.

CDR3 DNA: TGTGCCAGTAAAGGGACAGGGGGCTTTACGACAGCCCAGCATTTT. It codes for CASKGTGGFTTAQHF. This chain links TRBV19 with TRBJ1-5, with TRBD1 identical over 12 bases. The germline gives CDR1 LNHDA, CDR2 SQIVND (reference sequence). This CDR3 has 15 residues. V shed 7 bases and J 11 bases; nucleotides not matched to a gene: 12.

The V and J genes are TRBV29-1 and TRBJ2-7; D is perhaps TRBD2 (6 bases). Trimming shortened V by 5 bases and J by 5 bases, and 13 bases separated the two germline ends. Germline V CDR1 and CDR2: SQVTM, ANQGSEA. This CDR3 is 12 amino acids long. DNA of the CDR3: TGCAGCGTTTACGGGACGGGGGACGAGCAGTACTTC. Its translation is CSVYGTGDEQYF.

The table lists this clone with a few counts. The chain recombines TRBV6-6 with TRBJ2-7; the D gene is possibly TRBD2 (5 bases). In germline, CDR1 is MNHNY, CDR2 SVGAGI (reference sequence). The V and J ends lost 6 bases and 5 bases respectively, with 8 bases between them. The CDR3 extends over 11 amino acids. CDR3 sequence (DNA): TGTGCCAGCAGGGGAGACCACGAGCAGTACTTC. It specifies CASRGDHEQYF.

The gene calls are TRBV5-1 and TRBJ2-5; TRBD2 is a possible D gene (6 bases). Germline loops: CDR1 SGHRS, CDR2 YFSETQ. V lost 4 bases, J lost 5 bases, and 12 bases lay in between. The CDR3 totals 13 residues. The CDR3 loop is CASSPGTGETQYF. As DNA, the CDR3 is TGCGCCAGCAGCCCCGGGACTGGGGAGACCCAGTACTTC.

This clone was detected only a few times. The chain carries TRBV2 and TRBJ1-1; D remains ambiguous. This CDR3 contains 12 residues. Per germline, CDR1 SNHLY and CDR2 FYNNEI. Trimming cost V 8 bases and J 5 bases, with 12 bases left between them. CDR3 nucleotide sequence: TGTGCCAGCCTGTTGGTGCGGACTGAAGCTTTCTTT. The encoded protein is CASLLVRTEAFF.

The rearrangement joins TRBV2 to TRBJ1-4; D gene unclear. Trimming stripped 5 bases from V and 5 bases from J, with 9 bases between. The CDR3 contains 13 residues. Germline V gives CDR1 SNHLY, CDR2 FYNNEI. The CDR3 DNA follows: TGTGCCAGCAGTATTGCGGGGAATGAAAAACTGTTTTTT. It encodes CASSIAGNEKLFF.

V gene TRBV7-9 combines with J gene TRBJ2-3, with 9 bases lining up with TRBD2. Per the germline V gene, CDR1 is SEHNR and CDR2 is FQNEAQ (reference sequence). J lost 1 base, V lost 4 bases, and 3 bases had no gene match. The CDR3 runs to 15 residues. CDR3 sequence reads: CASSSGGRGTDTQYF. In nucleotides, the CDR3 is TGTGCCAGCAGCTCAGGCGGGAGGGGCACAGATACGCAGTATTTT.

This clone occurred a few times. J is TRBJ2-7 and V is TRBV10-1; D gene unclear. The V gene's germline CDR1 is WNHNN and CDR2 SYGVQD (reference sequence). With 2 bases removed from V and 6 bases from J, the gap between germline ends came to 8 bases. The CDR3 has 12 residues. The CDR3 DNA sequence: TGCGCCAGCAGTGAGAACGGAGCCGAGCAGTACTTC. As protein: CASSENGAEQYF.

This clone showed up just once. V gene TRBV9 combines with J gene TRBJ1-2, with TRBD1 matching 7 bases. CDR1 and CDR2 from the germline V gene are SGDLS and YYNGEE. There are 15 residues in the CDR3. V lost 0 bases and J lost 1; bases outside the gene matches: 3. CDR3 DNA: TGTGCCAGCAGCGTAGAAGGGGGCGGTAACTATGGCTACACCTTC. Its translation: CASSVEGGGNYGYTF.